This TCR beta chain came from a study of OX40 agonist ivuxolimab in advanced cancers. Study background: A diagnosis of hepatocellular carcinoma, melanoma, renal cell or head and neck cancer was present in dose-escalation patients.

The table came from immunoSEQ multiplex PCR; TCRdb's copy has only in-frame clones and leaves some out. The profile shows under 70,000 clones, 75% to 90% of them singletons. CDR1 and CDR2 (germline): SGHDN, FVKESK. The CDR3 spans 16 residues. Trimming shortened V by 0 bases and J by 7 bases, and 17 bases separated the two germline ends. This clone occurred a few times. The chain combines TRBV14 with TRBJ2-3; D may be TRBD2 (6 bases). The specimen comprised CD4+ or CD8+ T cells sorted from blood, sampled in a trial of the OX40 agonist ivuxolimab. This sequence originates from an adult with an advanced solid tumor such as melanoma, head and neck, liver or kidney cancer. The CDR3 here is CASSQDPSMTRNTQYF. The CDR3, as DNA: TGTGCCAGCAGCCAAGACCCCAGCATGACTAGGAATACGCAGTATTTT.